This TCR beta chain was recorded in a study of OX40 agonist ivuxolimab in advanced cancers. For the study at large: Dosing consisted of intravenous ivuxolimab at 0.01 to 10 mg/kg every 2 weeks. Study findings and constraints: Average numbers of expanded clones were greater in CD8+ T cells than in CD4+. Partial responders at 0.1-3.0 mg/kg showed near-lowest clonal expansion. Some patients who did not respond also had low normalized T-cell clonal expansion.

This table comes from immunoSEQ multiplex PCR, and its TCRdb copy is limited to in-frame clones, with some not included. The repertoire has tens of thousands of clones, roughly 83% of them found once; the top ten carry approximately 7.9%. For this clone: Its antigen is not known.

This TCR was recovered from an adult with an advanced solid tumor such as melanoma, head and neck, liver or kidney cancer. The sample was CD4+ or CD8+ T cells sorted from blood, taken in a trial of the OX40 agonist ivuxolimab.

The chain's CDR3 is CSVEGGTGGPDTQYF. The CDR3 DNA is TGCAGCGTTGAAGGAGGGACAGGGGGGCCAGATACGCAGTATTTT. This chain links TRBV29-1 with TRBJ2-3; TRBD1 matches 11 bases. The CDR3 loop spans 15 amino acids. Germline values: CDR1 SQVTM, CDR2 ANQGSEA. V gave up 1 base and J gave up 4 bases; unmatched junction bases: 4.